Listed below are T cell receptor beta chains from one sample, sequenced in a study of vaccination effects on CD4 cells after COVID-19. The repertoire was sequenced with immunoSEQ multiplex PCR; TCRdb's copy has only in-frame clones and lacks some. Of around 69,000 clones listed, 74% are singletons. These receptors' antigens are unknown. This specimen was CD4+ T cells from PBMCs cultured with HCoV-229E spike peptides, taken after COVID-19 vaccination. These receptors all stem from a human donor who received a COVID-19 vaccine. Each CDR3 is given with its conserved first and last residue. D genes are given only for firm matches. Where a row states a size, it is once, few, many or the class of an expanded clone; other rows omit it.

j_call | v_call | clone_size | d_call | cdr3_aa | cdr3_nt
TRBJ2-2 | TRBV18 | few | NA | CASSPPGGLNTGELFF | TGTGCCAGCTCACCACCCGGCGGATTAAACACCGGGGAGCTGTTTTTT
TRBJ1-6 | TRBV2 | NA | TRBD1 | CASSRPGQGDSPLHF | TGTGCCAGCAGCCGGCCGGGACAGGGGGATTCACCCCTCCACTTT
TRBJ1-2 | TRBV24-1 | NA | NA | CATSAGELNRDRPYGYTF | TGTGCCACCAGTGCCGGGGAACTTAACAGGGACCGGCCCTATGGCTACACCTTC
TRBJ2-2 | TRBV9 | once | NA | CASSVASRDTGELFF | TGTGCCAGCAGCGTAGCAAGTAGGGACACCGGGGAGCTGTTTTTT
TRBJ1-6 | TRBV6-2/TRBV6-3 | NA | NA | CASSYSAGLDSPLHF | TGTGCCAGCAGTTACTCAGCCGGGCTCGATTCACCCCTCCACTTT
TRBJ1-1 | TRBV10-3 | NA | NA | CAAAPGSFLEAFF | TGTGCCGCAGCGCCCGGCAGTTTTCTAGAAGCTTTCTTT
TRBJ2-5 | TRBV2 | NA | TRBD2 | CASSSSGGGQETQYF | TGTGCCAGCAGTTCTAGCGGGGGGGGTCAAGAGACCCAGTACTTC
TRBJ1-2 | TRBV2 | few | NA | CASSEMTARDGYTF | TGTGCCAGCAGTGAAATGACAGCGAGGGATGGCTACACCTTC
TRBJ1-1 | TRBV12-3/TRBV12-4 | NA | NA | CATKMGGRTEAFF | TGTGCCACCAAAATGGGGGGGCGAACTGAAGCTTTCTTT
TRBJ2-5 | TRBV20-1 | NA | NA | CSASQGGQETQYF | TGCAGTGCTAGTCAGGGGGGGCAAGAGACCCAGTACTTC
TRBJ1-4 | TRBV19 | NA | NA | CASSLTRATNEKLFF | TGTGCCAGTAGTCTGACCAGGGCAACTAATGAAAAACTGTTTTTT
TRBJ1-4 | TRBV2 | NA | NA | CASSLTGRPREKLFF | TGTGCCAGCAGTTTAACAGGGCGGCCAAGGGAAAAACTGTTTTTT
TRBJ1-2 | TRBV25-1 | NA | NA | CASSRGEFNYGYTF | TGTGCCAGCAGCCGGGGCGAATTTAACTATGGCTACACCTTC
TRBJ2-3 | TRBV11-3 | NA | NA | CASSPPGSVSTDTQYF | TGTGCCAGCAGCCCCCCAGGGTCGGTTAGCACAGATACGCAGTATTTT
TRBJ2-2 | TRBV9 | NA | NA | CASSVVVGAGELFF | TGTGCCAGCAGCGTAGTCGTGGGCGCCGGGGAGCTGTTTTTT
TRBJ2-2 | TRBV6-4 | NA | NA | CASSVSGVGQRRNTGELFF | TGTGCCAGCAGTGTATCCGGTGTGGGCCAGCGAAGGAACACCGGGGAGCTGTTTTTT
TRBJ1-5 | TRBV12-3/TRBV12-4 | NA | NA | CASRRQGNQPQHF | TGTGCCAGCAGACGACAGGGCAATCAGCCCCAGCATTTT
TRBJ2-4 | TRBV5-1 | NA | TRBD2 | CASSLATSGPNIQYF | TGCGCCAGCAGCTTGGCAACTAGCGGGCCAAACATTCAGTACTTC
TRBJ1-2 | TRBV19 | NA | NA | CASSPHQQNYGYTF | TGTGCCAGTAGCCCACACCAGCAAAACTATGGCTACACCTTC
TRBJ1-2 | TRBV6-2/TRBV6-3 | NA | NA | CASSYAYNYGYTF | TGTGCCAGCAGTTACGCTTACAACTATGGCTACACCTTC
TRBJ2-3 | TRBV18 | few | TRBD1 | CASSPKGDRAMKDTQYF | TGTGCCAGCTCACCAAAAGGGGACAGGGCTATGAAAGATACGCAGTATTTT
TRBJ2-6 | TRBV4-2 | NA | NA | CASSLREGQGANVLTF | TGTGCCAGCAGCCTCCGAGAAGGGCAAGGGGCCAACGTCCTGACTTTC
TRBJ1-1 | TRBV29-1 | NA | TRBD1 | CSVDLATGDTEAFF | TGCAGCGTTGATTTGGCTACAGGGGACACTGAAGCTTTCTTT
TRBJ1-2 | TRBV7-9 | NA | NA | CASSLDRLTGYTF | TGTGCCAGCAGCTTAGACAGGCTCACTGGCTACACCTTC
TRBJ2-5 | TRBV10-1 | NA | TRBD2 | CASSSGGGAQETQYF | TGCGCCAGCAGTTCGGGCGGGGGGGCCCAAGAGACCCAGTACTTC
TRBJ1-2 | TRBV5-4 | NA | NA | CASSSDSYGYTF | TGTGCCAGCAGCTCGGACAGTTATGGCTACACCTTC
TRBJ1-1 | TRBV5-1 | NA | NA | CASSKQVNTEAFF | TGCGCCAGCAGTAAGCAGGTAAACACTGAAGCTTTCTTT
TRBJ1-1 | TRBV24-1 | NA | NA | CATSSFTEAFF | TGTGCCACCAGTTCATTCACTGAAGCTTTCTTT
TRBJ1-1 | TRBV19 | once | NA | CASSIDPRPPRPLPEEAFF | TGTGCCAGTAGTATAGATCCTCGGCCCCCAAGACCCCTCCCGGAGGAAGCTTTCTTT